A selection of T cell receptor beta chains follows, all from one sample in a study of graft-versus-host responses after intestinal transplantation. Assay: immunoSEQ multiplex PCR; the TCRdb copy retains only in-frame clones and omits some. This sample has more than 65,000 clones, with 90% found just once. These TCRs' antigens remain unknown. This specimen was unstimulated CD8+ T cells sorted from spleen or lymph node cells, taken before intestinal transplant. Every receptor here comes from a human donor who received an intestinal transplant. The CDR3 runs from the conserved cysteine through the conserved F or W. A D gene is named only where the DNA matches it firmly. Expanded clones get a size class; other rows say once, few or many, or leave the size out.

d_call,clone_size,j_call,v_call,cdr3_aa,cdr3_nt
TRBD1,NA,TRBJ2-1,TRBV7-9,CASSNRDRDEQFF,TGTGCCAGCAGCAACCGGGACAGGGATGAGCAGTTCTTC
NA,few,TRBJ1-6,TRBV6-5,CASSYATGNSPLHF,TGTGCCAGCAGTTACGCCACAGGGAATTCACCCCTCCACTTT
NA,NA,TRBJ2-7,TRBV18,CASSLQTGLPYEQYF,TGTGCCAGCTCACTACAAACAGGTCTCCCCTACGAGCAGTACTTC
NA,NA,TRBJ1-5,TRBV4-1,CASSQESSGNQPQHF,TGCGCCAGCAGCCAAGAGTCTAGTGGCAATCAGCCCCAGCATTTT
NA,NA,TRBJ1-2,TRBV7-8,CASSEQEEGYTF,TGTGCCAGCAGCGAACAGGAAGAGGGCTACACCTTC
NA,NA,TRBJ2-7,TRBV9,CASSVADLSEQYF,TGTGCCAGCAGCGTAGCCGACTTAAGTGAGCAGTACTTC
TRBD1,NA,TRBJ1-4,TRBV7-2,CASSLPDRGNEKLFF,TGTGCCAGCAGCTTACCCGACAGGGGGAACGAAAAACTGTTTTTT
TRBD1,NA,TRBJ2-2,TRBV9,CASSVTGANTGELFF,TGTGCCAGCAGCGTTACAGGGGCGAACACCGGGGAGCTGTTTTTT
NA,NA,TRBJ1-1,TRBV4-1,CASSQGRVAEAFF,TGCGCCAGCAGCCAAGGAAGAGTGGCTGAAGCTTTCTTT
NA,NA,TRBJ2-7,TRBV4-1,CASSQGGASSYEQYF,TGCGCCAGCAGCCAGGGGGGGGCCAGCTCCTACGAGCAGTACTTC
TRBD1,NA,TRBJ2-7,TRBV27,CASSPDRGIGEQYF,TGTGCCAGCAGTCCGGACAGGGGGATTGGCGAGCAGTACTTC
NA,NA,TRBJ2-1,TRBV6-6,CASSYSSGSNYNEQFF,TGTGCCAGCAGTTACTCGAGTGGTTCGAACTACAATGAGCAGTTCTTC
NA,NA,TRBJ2-3,TRBV10-3,CAISEYGGGQTDTQYF,TGTGCCATCAGTGAGTATGGCGGGGGCCAAACAGATACGCAGTATTTT
NA,NA,TRBJ1-2,TRBV27,CASSLGSANYGYTF,TGTGCCAGCAGCCTCGGCAGCGCTAACTATGGCTACACCTTC
NA,NA,TRBJ1-1,TRBV5-6,CASSLVAGEAFF,TGTGCCAGCAGCTTGGTGGCAGGGGAAGCTTTCTTT
NA,NA,TRBJ2-5,TRBV2,CASSESRGGTQYF,TGTGCCAGCAGTGAATCTCGTGGCGGGACCCAGTACTTC
TRBD2,NA,TRBJ2-5,TRBV9,CASSLSGGASGEETQYF,TGTGCCAGCAGCCTAAGCGGGGGGGCTAGTGGGGAAGAGACCCAGTACTTC
TRBD1,NA,TRBJ2-1,TRBV7-3,CASTQGGRVVEQFF,TGTGCCAGCACCCAAGGGGGCAGGGTTGTTGAGCAGTTCTTC
NA,NA,TRBJ2-1,TRBV2,CASSGLLGGSWGLNEQFF,TGTGCCAGCAGTGGGTTGTTGGGTGGATCGTGGGGCCTCAATGAGCAGTTCTTC
NA,NA,TRBJ2-3,TRBV23-1,CATAQGKTDTQYF,TGCGCAACGGCGCAGGGGAAAACAGATACGCAGTATTTT
TRBD2,NA,TRBJ2-5,TRBV11-2,CASSRTSGQETQYF,TGTGCCAGCAGCCGGACTAGCGGTCAAGAGACCCAGTACTTC
NA,NA,TRBJ2-1,TRBV9,CASSPGPPGHEQFF,TGTGCCAGCAGCCCCGGGCCCCCAGGGCATGAGCAGTTCTTC
TRBD2,NA,TRBJ2-1,TRBV10-1,CASSEGRPGLAGSYEQFF,TGCGCCAGCAGTGAGGGAAGACCGGGACTAGCGGGATCCTATGAGCAGTTCTTC
NA,once,TRBJ2-7,TRBV5-6,CASSLTPSGEQYF,TGTGCCAGCAGCTTGACCCCAAGCGGCGAGCAGTACTTC
TRBD2,NA,TRBJ2-7,TRBV6-5,CASSPQGLVPYEQYF,TGTGCCAGCAGTCCTCAAGGACTAGTCCCCTACGAGCAGTACTTC
NA,NA,TRBJ2-7,TRBV9,CASGGAEGYEQYF,TGTGCCAGCGGGGGGGCCGAGGGTTACGAGCAGTACTTC
TRBD1,NA,TRBJ1-5,TRBV25-1,CASSQTGPYQPQHF,TGTGCCAGCAGCCAGACAGGGCCTTATCAGCCCCAGCATTTT
NA,NA,TRBJ1-1,TRBV2,CASGRGNTEAFF,TGTGCCAGCGGGAGGGGGAACACTGAAGCTTTCTTT
TRBD2,NA,TRBJ2-1,TRBV9,CASSPPAGVLSSYNEQFF,TGTGCCAGCAGCCCACCGGCGGGAGTTTTGAGCTCCTACAATGAGCAGTTCTTC
NA,NA,TRBJ2-7,TRBV14,CASSQGFSSYEQYF,TGTGCCAGCAGCCAAGGGTTCAGCTCCTACGAGCAGTACTTC
TRBD1,NA,TRBJ1-2,TRBV5-1,CASSLTGFHGYGYTF,TGCGCCAGCAGCCTGACAGGGTTCCATGGCTATGGCTACACCTTC
TRBD1,NA,TRBJ1-1,TRBV7-9,CASSDRDRQNTEAFF,TGTGCCAGCAGTGACCGGGACAGGCAAAACACTGAAGCTTTCTTT
NA,NA,TRBJ1-2,TRBV19,CASSIDHFPTTGPTYGYTF,TGTGCCAGTAGTATAGATCACTTTCCCACGACAGGACCGACTTATGGCTACACCTTC
TRBD1,NA,TRBJ2-7,TRBV15,CATSRDSAGTGTYEQYF,TGTGCCACCAGCAGAGACTCAGCCGGGACAGGAACCTACGAGCAGTACTTC
NA,NA,TRBJ1-2,TRBV29-1,CSVVVGADYGYTF,TGCAGCGTCGTCGTGGGGGCGGACTATGGCTACACCTTC
NA,NA,TRBJ1-2,TRBV6-1,CASLEGGYTF,TGTGCCAGCTTGGAGGGAGGCTACACCTTC
NA,NA,TRBJ2-1,TRBV9,CASSPRTDYNEQFF,TGCGCCAGCAGCCCCCGGACAGATTACAATGAGCAGTTCTTC
TRBD1,once,TRBJ2-7,TRBV9,CASSVGGQSSYEQYF,TGTGCCAGCAGCGTAGGGGGACAGAGCTCCTACGAGCAGTACTTC
TRBD2,NA,TRBJ2-3,TRBV6-5,CASSQTGGGTDTQYF,TGTGCCAGCAGTCAAACGGGGGGGGGAACAGATACGCAGTATTTT
NA,NA,TRBJ1-5,TRBV9,CASSVGGLSNQPQHF,TGTGCCAGCAGCGTAGGGGGCCTTAGCAATCAGCCCCAGCATTTT
NA,NA,TRBJ1-1,TRBV6-5,CASSYDGEKMNTEAFF,TGTGCCAGCAGTTATGACGGGGAGAAGATGAACACTGAAGCTTTCTTT
NA,NA,TRBJ1-1,TRBV4-1,CASSHNLAGKRAEAFF,TGCGCCAGCAGCCACAATCTCGCGGGGAAGAGGGCTGAAGCTTTCTTT
NA,NA,TRBJ2-1,TRBV9,CASSVGIRDGSYNEQFF,TGTGCCAGCAGCGTAGGTATTCGGGATGGGTCCTACAATGAGCAGTTCTTC
NA,NA,TRBJ2-7,TRBV13,CASSLENGPANRYEQYF,TGTGCCAGCAGCTTAGAAAATGGGCCTGCGAACCGCTACGAGCAGTACTTC
NA,NA,TRBJ2-5,TRBV5-1,CASSLEQAWETQYF,TGCGCCAGCAGCTTGGAACAGGCTTGGGAGACCCAGTACTTC
TRBD2,NA,TRBJ2-7,TRBV19,CASSIDPGLGPTPVYEQYF,TGTGCCAGTAGTATAGATCCCGGACTAGGACCCACACCCGTCTACGAGCAGTACTTC
NA,NA,TRBJ1-2,TRBV5-6,CASSLSGGSYGYTF,TGTGCCAGCAGCTTGTCCGGGGGGTCCTATGGCTACACCTTC
TRBD2,NA,TRBJ2-2,TRBV6-5,CASSYFGGDGGELFF,TGTGCCAGCAGTTATTTCGGGGGGGACGGCGGGGAGCTGTTTTTT
TRBD1,NA,TRBJ2-3,TRBV9,CASSASGTDTDTQYF,TGTGCCAGCAGCGCCTCCGGGACAGACACAGATACGCAGTATTTT
TRBD1,NA,TRBJ1-1,TRBV19,CASGTGGRTEAFF,TGTGCCAGTGGGACAGGGGGCCGGACTGAAGCTTTCTTT
TRBD2,once,TRBJ2-5,TRBV7-3,CASSPVAGGRETQYF,TGTGCCAGCAGTCCCGTAGCGGGGGGGCGCGAGACCCAGTACTTC
NA,NA,TRBJ1-6,TRBV9,CASRGPGDQNSPLHF,TGTGCCAGCAGGGGTCCGGGGGACCAAAATTCACCCCTCCACTTT
TRBD2,NA,TRBJ2-1,TRBV7-8,CASSPGVLAGGYYNEQFF,TGTGCCAGCAGCCCAGGGGTTCTAGCGGGGGGCTATTACAATGAGCAGTTCTTC
TRBD1,NA,TRBJ2-2,TRBV9,CASSVKGGSGELFF,TGTGCCAGCAGCGTAAAAGGGGGCAGCGGGGAGCTGTTTTTT
NA,few,TRBJ2-2,TRBV13,CASSGQSTGELFF,TGTGCCAGCAGTGGGCAGAGCACCGGGGAGCTGTTTTTT